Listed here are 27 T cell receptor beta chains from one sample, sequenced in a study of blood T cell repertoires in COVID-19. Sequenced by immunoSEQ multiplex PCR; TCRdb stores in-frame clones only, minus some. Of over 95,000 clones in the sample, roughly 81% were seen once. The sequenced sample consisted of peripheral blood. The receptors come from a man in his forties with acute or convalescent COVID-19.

CDR3 in DNA: TGTGCCAGCAGCTCAGGTGGGGGACAGGAGAATTCACCCCTCCACTTT. Its translation: CASSSGGGQENSPLHF. The chain carries TRBV5-4 and TRBJ1-6; 8 bases align to TRBD1. Germline loops: CDR1 SGHNT, CDR2 YYREEE (reference sequence). The CDR3 covers 16 residues. J gave up 7 bases and V 3 bases, and 9 bases lay outside the gene matches.

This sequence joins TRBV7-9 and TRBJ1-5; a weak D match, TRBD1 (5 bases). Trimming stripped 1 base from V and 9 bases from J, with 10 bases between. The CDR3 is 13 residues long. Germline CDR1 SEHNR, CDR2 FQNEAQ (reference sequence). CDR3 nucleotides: TGTGCCAGCAGCTTAGAAGGGGATTGGCCCCAGCATTTT. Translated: CASSLEGDWPQHF.

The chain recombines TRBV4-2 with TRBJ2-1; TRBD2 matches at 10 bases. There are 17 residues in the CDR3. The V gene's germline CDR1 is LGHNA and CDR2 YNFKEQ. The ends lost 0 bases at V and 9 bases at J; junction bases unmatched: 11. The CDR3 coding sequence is TGTGCCAGCAGCCAAGACCCGAGCGGGGGGGCTGGGGGTGAGCAGTTCTTC. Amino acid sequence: CASSQDPSGGAGGEQFF.

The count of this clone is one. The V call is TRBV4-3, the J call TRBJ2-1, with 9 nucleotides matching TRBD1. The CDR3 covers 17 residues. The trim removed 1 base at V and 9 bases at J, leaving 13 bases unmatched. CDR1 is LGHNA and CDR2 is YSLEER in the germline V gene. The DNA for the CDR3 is TGCGCCAGCAGCCAAGGTAGTCGGGGGACAGGGTGGGCTGAGCAGTTCTTC. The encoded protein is CASSQGSRGTGWAEQFF.

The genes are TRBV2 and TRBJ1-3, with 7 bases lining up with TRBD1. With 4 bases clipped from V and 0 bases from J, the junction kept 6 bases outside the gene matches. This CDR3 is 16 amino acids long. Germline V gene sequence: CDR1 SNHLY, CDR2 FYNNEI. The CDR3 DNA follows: TGTGCCAGCAGTGCTACAGGGGATGCCTCTGGAAACACCATATATTTT. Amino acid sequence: CASSATGDASGNTIYF.

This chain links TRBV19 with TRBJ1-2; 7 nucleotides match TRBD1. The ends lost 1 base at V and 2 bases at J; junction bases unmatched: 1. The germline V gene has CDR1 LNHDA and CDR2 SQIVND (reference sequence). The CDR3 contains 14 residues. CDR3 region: CASSIGQGNYGYTF. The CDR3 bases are TGTGCCAGTAGTATAGGACAGGGCAACTATGGCTACACCTTC.

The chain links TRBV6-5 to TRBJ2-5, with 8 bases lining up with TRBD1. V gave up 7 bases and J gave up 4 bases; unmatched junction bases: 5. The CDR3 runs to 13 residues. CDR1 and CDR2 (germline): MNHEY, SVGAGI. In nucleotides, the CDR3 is TGTGCCAGCAACCGACAGGGGACAGAGACCCAGTACTTC. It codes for CASNRQGTETQYF.

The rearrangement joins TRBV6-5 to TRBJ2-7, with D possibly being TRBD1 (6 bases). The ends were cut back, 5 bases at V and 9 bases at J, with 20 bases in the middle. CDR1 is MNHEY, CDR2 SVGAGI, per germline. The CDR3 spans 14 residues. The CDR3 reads CASSPGGQQVLQYF. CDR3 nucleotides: TGTGCCAGCAGTCCTGGCGGACAGCAGGTTTTGCAGTACTTC.

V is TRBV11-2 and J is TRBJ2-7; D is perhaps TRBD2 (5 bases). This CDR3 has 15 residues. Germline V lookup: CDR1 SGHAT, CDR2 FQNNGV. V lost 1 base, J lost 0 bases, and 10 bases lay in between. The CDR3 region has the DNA TGTGCCAGCAGCTTAGTGCCGGGAAGCTCCTACGAGCAGTACTTC. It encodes CASSLVPGSSYEQYF.

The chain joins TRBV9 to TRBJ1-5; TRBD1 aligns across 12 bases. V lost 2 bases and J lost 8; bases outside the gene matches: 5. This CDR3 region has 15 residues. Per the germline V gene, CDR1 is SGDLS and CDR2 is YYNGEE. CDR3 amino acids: CASSVGQGAFEPQHF. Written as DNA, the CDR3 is TGTGCCAGCAGCGTGGGACAGGGGGCGTTTGAGCCCCAGCATTTT. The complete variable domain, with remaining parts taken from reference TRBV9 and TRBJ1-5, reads DSGVTQTPKHLITATGQRVTLRCSPRSGDLSVYWYQQSLDQGLQFLIQYYNGEERAKGNILERFSAQQFPDLHSELNLSSLELGDSALYFCASSVGQGAFEPQHFGDGTRLSIL.

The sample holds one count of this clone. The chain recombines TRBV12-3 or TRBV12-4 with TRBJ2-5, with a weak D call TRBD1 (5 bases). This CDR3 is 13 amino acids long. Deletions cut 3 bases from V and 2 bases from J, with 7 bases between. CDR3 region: CASSFRQQETQYF. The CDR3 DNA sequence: TGTGCCAGCAGTTTCAGACAGCAAGAGACCCAGTACTTC.

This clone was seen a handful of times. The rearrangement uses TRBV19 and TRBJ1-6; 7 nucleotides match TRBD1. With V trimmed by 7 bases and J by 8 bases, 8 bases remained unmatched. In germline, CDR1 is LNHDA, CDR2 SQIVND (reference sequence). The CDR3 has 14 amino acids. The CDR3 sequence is CASTTQGGYSPLHF. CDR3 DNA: TGTGCCAGTACCACCCAGGGGGGATATTCACCCCTCCACTTT. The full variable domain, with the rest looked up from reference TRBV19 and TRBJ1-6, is DGGITQSPKYLFRKEGQNVTLSCEQNLNHDAMYWYRQDPGQGLRLIYYSQIVNDFQKGDIAEGYSVSREKKESFPLTVTSAQKNPTAFYLCASTTQGGYSPLHFGNGTRLTVT.

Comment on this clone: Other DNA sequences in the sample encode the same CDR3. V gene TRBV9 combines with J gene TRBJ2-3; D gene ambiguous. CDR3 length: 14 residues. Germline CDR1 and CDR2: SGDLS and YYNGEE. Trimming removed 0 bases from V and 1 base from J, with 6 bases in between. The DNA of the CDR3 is TGTGCCAGCAGCGTAGTGGCGGGCACAGATACGCAGTATTTT. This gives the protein CASSVVAGTDTQYF.

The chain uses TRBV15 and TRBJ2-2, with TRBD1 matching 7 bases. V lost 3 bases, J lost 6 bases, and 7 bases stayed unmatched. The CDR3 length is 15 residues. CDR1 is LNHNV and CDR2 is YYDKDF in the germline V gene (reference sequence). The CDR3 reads CATSSVTGVSGELFF. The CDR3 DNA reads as TGTGCCACCAGCAGTGTAACAGGGGTGTCCGGGGAGCTGTTTTTT.

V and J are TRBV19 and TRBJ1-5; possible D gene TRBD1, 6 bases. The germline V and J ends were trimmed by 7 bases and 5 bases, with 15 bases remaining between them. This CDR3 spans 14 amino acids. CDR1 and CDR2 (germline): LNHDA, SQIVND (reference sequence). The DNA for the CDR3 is TGTGCCAGTACGGACAGCCGAGTGTATCAGCCCCAGCATTTT. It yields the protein CASTDSRVYQPQHF.

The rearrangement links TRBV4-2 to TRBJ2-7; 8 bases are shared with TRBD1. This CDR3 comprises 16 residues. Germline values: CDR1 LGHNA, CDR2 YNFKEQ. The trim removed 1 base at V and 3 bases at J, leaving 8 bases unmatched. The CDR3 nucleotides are TGTGCCAGCAGCCAAGCGTCAGGGACAGGTTTCTACGAGCAGTACTTC. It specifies CASSQASGTGFYEQYF.

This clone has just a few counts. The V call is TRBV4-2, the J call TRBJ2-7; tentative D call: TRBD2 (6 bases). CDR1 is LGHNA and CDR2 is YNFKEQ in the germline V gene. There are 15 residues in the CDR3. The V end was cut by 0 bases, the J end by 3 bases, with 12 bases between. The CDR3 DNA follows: TGTGCCAGCAGCCAAGAGGTCGGCGGGATCTACGAGCAGTACTTC. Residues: CASSQEVGGIYEQYF.

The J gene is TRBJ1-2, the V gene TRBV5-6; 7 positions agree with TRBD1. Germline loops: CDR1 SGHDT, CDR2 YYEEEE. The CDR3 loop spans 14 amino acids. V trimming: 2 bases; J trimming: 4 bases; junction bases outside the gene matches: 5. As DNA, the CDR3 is TGTGCCAGCAGCTTAGCCAGGGGGTCCTATGGCTACACCTTC. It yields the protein CASSLARGSYGYTF.

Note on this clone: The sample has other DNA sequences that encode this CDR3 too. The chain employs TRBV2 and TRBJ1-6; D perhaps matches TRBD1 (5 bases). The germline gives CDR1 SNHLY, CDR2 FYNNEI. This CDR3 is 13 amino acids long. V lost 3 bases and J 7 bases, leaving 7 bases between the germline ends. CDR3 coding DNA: TGTGCCAGCAGTGACCCAGGGAATTCACCCCTCCACTTT. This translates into CASSDPGNSPLHF.

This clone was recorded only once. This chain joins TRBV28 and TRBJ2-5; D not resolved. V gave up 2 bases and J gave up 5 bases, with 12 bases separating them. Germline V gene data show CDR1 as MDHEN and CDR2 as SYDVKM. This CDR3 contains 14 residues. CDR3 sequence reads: CASSLTSAGETQYF. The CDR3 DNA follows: TGTGCCAGCAGTTTAACTTCGGCCGGGGAGACCCAGTACTTC.

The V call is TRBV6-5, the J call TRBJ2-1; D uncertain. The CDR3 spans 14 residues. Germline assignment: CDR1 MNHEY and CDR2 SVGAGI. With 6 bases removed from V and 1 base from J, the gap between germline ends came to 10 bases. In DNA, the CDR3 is TGTGCCAGCAGCAGACTGGAGTCCTACAATGAGCAGTTCTTC. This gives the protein CASSRLESYNEQFF.

The CDR3 sequence is CATSRGDSTEAFF. CDR3 in DNA: TGTGCCACCAGCAGAGGCGACAGCACTGAAGCTTTCTTT. The V and J genes are TRBV15 and TRBJ1-1; maybe TRBD1 (5 bases). This CDR3 contains 13 residues. The germline V gene has CDR1 LNHNV and CDR2 YYDKDF (reference sequence). Trimming pared 1 base from V and 4 bases from J, leaving 7 bases between.

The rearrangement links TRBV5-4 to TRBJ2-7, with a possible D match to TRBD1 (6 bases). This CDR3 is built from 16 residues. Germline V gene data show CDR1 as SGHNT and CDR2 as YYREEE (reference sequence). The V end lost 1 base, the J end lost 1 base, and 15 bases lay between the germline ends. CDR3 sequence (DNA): TGTGCCAGCAGCTTGTATGGGGACACCGGGTCCTACGAGCAGTACTTC. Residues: CASSLYGDTGSYEQYF.

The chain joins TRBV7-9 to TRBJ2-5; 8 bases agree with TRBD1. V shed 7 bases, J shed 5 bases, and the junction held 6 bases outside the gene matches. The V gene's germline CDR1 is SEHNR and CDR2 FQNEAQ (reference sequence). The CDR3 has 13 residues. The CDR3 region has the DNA TGTGCCAGCATCCGACAGGGGATGGAGACCCAGTACTTC. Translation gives CASIRQGMETQYF.

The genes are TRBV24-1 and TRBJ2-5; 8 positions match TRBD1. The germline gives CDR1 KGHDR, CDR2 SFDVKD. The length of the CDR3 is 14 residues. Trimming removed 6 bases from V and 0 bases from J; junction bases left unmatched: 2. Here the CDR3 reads CATSRTGYQETQYF. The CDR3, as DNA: TGTGCCACCAGTCGGACAGGGTACCAAGAGACCCAGTACTTC.

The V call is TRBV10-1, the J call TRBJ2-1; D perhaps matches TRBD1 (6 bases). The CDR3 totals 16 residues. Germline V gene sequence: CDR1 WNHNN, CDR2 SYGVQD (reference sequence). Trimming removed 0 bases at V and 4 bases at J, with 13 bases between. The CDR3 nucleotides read TGCGCCAGCAGTGAGTCCGCCGGGACACCTTACAATGAGCAGTTCTTC. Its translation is CASSESAGTPYNEQFF.

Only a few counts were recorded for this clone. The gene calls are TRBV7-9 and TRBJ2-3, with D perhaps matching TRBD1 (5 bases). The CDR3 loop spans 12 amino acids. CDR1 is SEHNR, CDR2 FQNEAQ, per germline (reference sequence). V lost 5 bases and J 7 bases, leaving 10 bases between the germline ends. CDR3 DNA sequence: TGTGCCAGCAGCCTCTCAGGGAATACGCAGTATTTT. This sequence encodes CASSLSGNTQYF.